This T cell receptor (beta chain) was found in a study of patients and donors after allogeneic stem cell transplantation (dated by TCRdb to 2018 to 2021). The library was built by means of RT-PCR. Reads for this sample came from a NextSeq 550. TCRdb reworked the public reads: Q25 trimming with fastp, MiXCR clone assembly, productive beta chains retained. Identical CDR3 protein sequences are pooled into one entry, listed with their most common genes and DNA. This sample has 57,000 or so distinct CDR3 sequences in its table, and 10% to 15% of those were observed once. Less than 35% of the sample belongs to the ten largest clones. V is pruned by 3 bases and J by 2 bases, leaving 8 bases of the junction without a gene match. The CDR3 starts with the cysteine, ends with the phenylalanine, and has 15 residues. Only the CDR3 part of the read is kept: 45 bases, read in frame from the first base. The germline V gene specifies SQVTM as CDR1 and ANQGSEA as CDR2.

This clonotype turned up a few times. Its antigen specificity is not known. Per-nucleotide qualities are absent, and no much larger clonotype sits a single base away. The TCR comes from a human donor who was either an allogeneic HSCT recipient or a stem cell or donor lymphocyte infusion donor (not recorded which). It is not recorded whose cells these are; they may come from a transplant donor. Sequencing was carried out using blood, either unsorted or a sorted T cell fraction (not recorded which). The sequence is built from TRBV29-1 and TRBJ2-7; a stretch of 9 junction bases matches TRBD2. CDR3 loop: CSVETWTSATYEQYF. The sequenced DNA: TGCAGCGTTGAGACCTGGACTAGCGCTACCTACGAGCAGTACTTC.